This TCR beta chain comes out of a study of shared clonotypes between healthy human individuals. General study results and limits: The study drew on few donors, limiting represented genetic and exposure-history diversity.

Germline V gene lookup returns CDR1 SEHNR and CDR2 FQNEAQ (reference sequence). With 5 bases removed from V and 8 bases from J, the gap between germline ends came to 12 bases. The CDR3 runs 12 residues. Repertoires were generated with immunoSEQ multiplex PCR, while TCRdb's copy carries only in-frame clones and drops some. The data contain hundreds of thousands of clones, less than 80% of them singletons. The study enrolled healthy HIV-negative adults without recent acute infections or vaccinations as donors. Subsets obtained from CD4+ cells comprised CD45RA+ naive and CD45RA-negative memory cells. As regards this clone: Its antigen remains unknown.

The genes are TRBV7-9 and TRBJ1-1, with a tentative D call TRBD1 (5 bases). Sequencing was done on a sample of memory CD4+ T cells sorted from blood. The subset was: CD45RA-negative fraction. This clonotype was sampled from a woman under 40 in good health. In DNA form, the CDR3 reads TGTGCCAGCAGCCCTCAGACAGCGGAAGCTTTCTTT. Its translation: CASSPQTAEAFF.